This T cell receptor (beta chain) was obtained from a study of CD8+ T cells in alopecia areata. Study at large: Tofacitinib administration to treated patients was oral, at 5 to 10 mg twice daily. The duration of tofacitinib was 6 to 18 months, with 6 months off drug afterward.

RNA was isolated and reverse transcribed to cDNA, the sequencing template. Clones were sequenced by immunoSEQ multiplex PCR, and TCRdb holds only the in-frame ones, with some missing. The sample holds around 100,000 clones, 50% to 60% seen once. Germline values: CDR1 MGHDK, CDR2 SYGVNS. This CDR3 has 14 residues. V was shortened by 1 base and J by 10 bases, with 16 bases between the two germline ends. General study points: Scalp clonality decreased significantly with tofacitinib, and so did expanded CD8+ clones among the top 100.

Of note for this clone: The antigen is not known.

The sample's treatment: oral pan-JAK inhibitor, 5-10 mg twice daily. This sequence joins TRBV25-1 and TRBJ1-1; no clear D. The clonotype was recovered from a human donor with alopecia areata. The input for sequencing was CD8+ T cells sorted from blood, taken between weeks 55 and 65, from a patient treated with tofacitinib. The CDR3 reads CASSEFGSAMGAFF. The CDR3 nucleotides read TGTGCCAGCAGTGAATTCGGATCAGCTATGGGAGCTTTCTTT. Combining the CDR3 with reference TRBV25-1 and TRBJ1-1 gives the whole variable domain EADIYQTPRYLVIGTGKKITLECSQTMGHDKMYWYQQDPGMELHLIHYSYGVNSTEKGDLSSESTVSRIRTEHFPLTLESARPSHTSQYLCASSEFGSAMGAFFGQGTRLTVV.